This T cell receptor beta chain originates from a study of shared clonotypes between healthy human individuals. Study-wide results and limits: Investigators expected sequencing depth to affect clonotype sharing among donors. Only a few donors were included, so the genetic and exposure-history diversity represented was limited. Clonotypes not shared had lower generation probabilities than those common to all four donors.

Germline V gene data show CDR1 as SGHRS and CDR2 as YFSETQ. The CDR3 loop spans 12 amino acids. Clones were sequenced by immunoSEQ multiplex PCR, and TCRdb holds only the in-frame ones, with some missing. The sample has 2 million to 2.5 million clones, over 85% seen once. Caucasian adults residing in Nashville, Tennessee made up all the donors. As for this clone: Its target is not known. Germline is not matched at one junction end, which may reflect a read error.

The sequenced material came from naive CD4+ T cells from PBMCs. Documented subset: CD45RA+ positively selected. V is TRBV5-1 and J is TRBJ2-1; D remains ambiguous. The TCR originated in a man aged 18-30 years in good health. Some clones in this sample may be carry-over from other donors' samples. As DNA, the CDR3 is TGCGCCAGCAGCCCGCCCGCAGATCAACTCGTCTTC. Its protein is CASSPPADQLVF.